This TCR beta chain stems from a study of T cells in Graves' hyperthyroidism and ophthalmopathy. Overall study results and limits: Ophthalmopathy and stable hyperthyroidism were told apart by a 13 V-J model.

Of note for this clonotype: Its specificity is unknown.

Authors of the study amplified TCR beta CDR3 regions from RNA transcripts. A set of HTBI primers served as the primers for a first-round RT-PCR of the TCR CDR3. A single record per CDR3 protein comes from TCRdb applying MiXCR to the multiplex PCR reads. The sample comprises fewer than 450,000 distinct CDR3 sequences, about 14% of which are singletons, and around 27% rests with the top ten. Clinicians diagnosed patients from clinical symptoms, serum thyroxine and TRAb, thyroid ultrasound and orbital computed tomography. The sequence derives from a man between 45 and 60 years old with Graves' ophthalmopathy. The material sequenced was blood.

Here the CDR3 reads CASGFATSETSTDTQYF. CDR3 in DNA: TGTGCTAGTGGTTTTGCGACTAGCGAAACTAGCACAGATACGCAGTATTTT. The chain carries TRBV12-5 and TRBJ2-3; 8 bases are a match to TRBD2. The ends lost 3 bases at V and 0 bases at J; junction bases unmatched: 8. Germline V gene lookup returns CDR1 LGHNT and CDR2 FRNRAP. The CDR3 is 17 amino acids.